This T cell receptor (beta chain) was obtained from a study of blood T cells in healthy people across ages. It was with a sample-barcoded 5' primer and a J-beta primer mix that a second PCR of about 6 to 12 cycles was run. The template-switch adaptor, which had 12 random nucleotides, put a tag on each cDNA molecule. One entry per CDR3 protein results from TCRdb running MiXCR on the 5' RACE reads. The data hold about 570,000 distinct CDR3 sequences, with 27% observed a single time. This clonotype has ten or more counts. Its target is not known. Study-wide points: Estimated diversity across one million T cells was deemed an underestimate.

Trimming removed 7 bases from V and 3 bases from J, with 19 bases in between. Germline-derived CDR1 and CDR2 are DFQATT and SNEGSKA (reference sequence). This CDR3 spans 14 amino acids. The draw of peripheral blood yielded roughly 9.4 milliliters from each donor. V is TRBV20-1 and J is TRBJ2-7, with D perhaps matching TRBD1 or TRBD2 (6 bases each). Material: blood. This clonotype originated in a woman in her 70s in good health. The CDR3 DNA is TGCAGTGGGACAAGGGGGGCTTCCCACTACGAGCAGTACTTC. Translation: CSGTRGASHYEQYF.